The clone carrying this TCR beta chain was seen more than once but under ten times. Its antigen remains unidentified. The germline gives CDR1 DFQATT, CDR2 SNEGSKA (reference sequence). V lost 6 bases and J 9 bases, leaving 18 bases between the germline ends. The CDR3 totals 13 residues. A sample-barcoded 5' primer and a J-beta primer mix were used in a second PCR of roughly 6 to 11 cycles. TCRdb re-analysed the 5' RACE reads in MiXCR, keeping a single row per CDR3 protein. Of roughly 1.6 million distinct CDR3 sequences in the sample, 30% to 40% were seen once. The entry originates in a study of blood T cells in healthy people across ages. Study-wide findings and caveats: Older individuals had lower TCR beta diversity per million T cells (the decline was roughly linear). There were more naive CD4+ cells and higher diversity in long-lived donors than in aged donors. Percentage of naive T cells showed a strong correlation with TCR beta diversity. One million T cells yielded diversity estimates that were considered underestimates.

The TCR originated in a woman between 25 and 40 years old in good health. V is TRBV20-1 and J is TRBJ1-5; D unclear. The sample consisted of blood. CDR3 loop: CSALREATRPQHF. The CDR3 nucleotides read TGCAGTGCCCTAAGGGAGGCTACGCGGCCCCAGCATTTT.